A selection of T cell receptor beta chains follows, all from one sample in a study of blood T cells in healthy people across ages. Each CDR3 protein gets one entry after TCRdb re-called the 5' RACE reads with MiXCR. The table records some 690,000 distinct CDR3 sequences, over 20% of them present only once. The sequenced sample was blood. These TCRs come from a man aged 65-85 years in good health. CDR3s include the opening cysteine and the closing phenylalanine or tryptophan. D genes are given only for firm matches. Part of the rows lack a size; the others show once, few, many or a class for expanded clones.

CDR3nt: TGTGCCAGCAGTTTATATGGGGAGACCCAGTACTTC
CDR3aa: CASSLYGETQYF
j_gene: TRBJ2-5
d_gene: NA
abundance: NA
v_gene: TRBV12-3/TRBV12-4

CDR3nt: TGCGCCAGCAGCTTGGTTCAGGGGCCGGAGGCCAAAAACATTCAGTACTTC
CDR3aa: CASSLVQGPEAKNIQYF
j_gene: TRBJ2-4
d_gene: NA
abundance: NA
v_gene: TRBV5-1

CDR3nt: TGCAGTGCAACACCGGGACTGACGAATGAGCAGTTCTTC
CDR3aa: CSATPGLTNEQFF
j_gene: TRBJ2-1
d_gene: NA
abundance: NA
v_gene: TRBV20-1

CDR3nt: TGTGCCAGCAGCTCAACAGGGGAGGGCACCGGGGAGCTGTTTTTT
CDR3aa: CASSSTGEGTGELFF
j_gene: TRBJ2-2
d_gene: NA
abundance: NA
v_gene: TRBV11-2

CDR3nt: TGTGCCAGCAGTGGTCTCAGATCCCCAGAGCAGTTCTTC
CDR3aa: CASSGLRSPEQFF
j_gene: TRBJ2-1
d_gene: NA
abundance: NA
v_gene: TRBV2

CDR3nt: TGTGCCAGCAGCTTATATGGACTAAACACAGATATGCAGTATTTT
CDR3aa: CASSLYGLNTDMQYF
j_gene: TRBJ2-3
d_gene: NA
abundance: few
v_gene: TRBV7-2

CDR3nt: TGTGCCAGCAGTTTATTGGGACAGGGAAGGAACACTGAAGCTTTCTTT
CDR3aa: CASSLLGQGRNTEAFF
j_gene: TRBJ1-1
d_gene: TRBD1
abundance: NA
v_gene: TRBV27

CDR3nt: TGTGCCAGCAGAGTTGCGGGGGACCGCTACGAGCAGTACTTC
CDR3aa: CASRVAGDRYEQYF
j_gene: TRBJ2-7
d_gene: TRBD2
abundance: NA
v_gene: TRBV28

CDR3nt: TGCAGTGCTGCAAGGTTATCAAATGAAAAACTGTTTTTT
CDR3aa: CSAARLSNEKLFF
j_gene: TRBJ1-4
d_gene: NA
abundance: NA
v_gene: TRBV20-1

CDR3nt: TGTGCCACCAGTGGCTTCACCGGGGTATCGAATGAGCAGTTCTTC
CDR3aa: CATSGFTGVSNEQFF
j_gene: TRBJ2-1
d_gene: NA
abundance: NA
v_gene: TRBV24-1

CDR3nt: TGCAGCGCCCAAGAGGGCTCTAACTATGGCTACACCTTC
CDR3aa: CSAQEGSNYGYTF
j_gene: TRBJ1-2
d_gene: NA
abundance: few
v_gene: TRBV29-1

CDR3nt: TGTGCCAGCAGTTTCCTGAGTCGAAGGAGCTCCTACAATGAGCAGTTCTTC
CDR3aa: CASSFLSRRSSYNEQFF
j_gene: TRBJ2-1
d_gene: NA
abundance: many
v_gene: TRBV28

CDR3nt: TGTGCCAGCAGCTCCCTTCCAGGGGGAGCTTTCTTT
CDR3aa: CASSSLPGGAFF
j_gene: TRBJ1-1
d_gene: TRBD1
abundance: NA
v_gene: TRBV5-6

CDR3nt: TGCAGTGCTAGAATGGGGGTGTTGACAGATACGCAGTATTTT
CDR3aa: CSARMGVLTDTQYF
j_gene: TRBJ2-3
d_gene: NA
abundance: NA
v_gene: TRBV20-1

CDR3nt: TGTGCCAGCAGCGTCAGGGGGGACTTAGGAGCGCAGTATTTT
CDR3aa: CASSVRGDLGAQYF
j_gene: TRBJ2-3
d_gene: NA
abundance: few
v_gene: TRBV9

CDR3nt: TGTGCCAGCAGCTTCGGGGGTTCTCTTTACGAGCAGTACTTC
CDR3aa: CASSFGGSLYEQYF
j_gene: TRBJ2-7
d_gene: NA
abundance: few
v_gene: TRBV5-6

CDR3nt: TGCGCCAGCAGTGAGATGGGACAGCAAGAGACCCAGTACTTC
CDR3aa: CASSEMGQQETQYF
j_gene: TRBJ2-5
d_gene: TRBD1
abundance: NA
v_gene: TRBV10-1

CDR3nt: TGCGCCAGCAGCTTGGGGCTTAATAGCAATCAGCCCCAGCATTTT
CDR3aa: CASSLGLNSNQPQHF
j_gene: TRBJ1-5
d_gene: NA
abundance: many
v_gene: TRBV5-1

CDR3nt: TGTGCCAGCAGCGTAGACAATTCACCCCTCCACTTT
CDR3aa: CASSVDNSPLHF
j_gene: TRBJ1-6
d_gene: NA
abundance: NA
v_gene: TRBV9

CDR3nt: TGTGCCAGCAGCGAGATTTTCGAGGATACGCAGTATTTT
CDR3aa: CASSEIFEDTQYF
j_gene: TRBJ2-3
d_gene: NA
abundance: many
v_gene: TRBV9

CDR3nt: TGTGCCAGCAGCCATGAGAAGACCCAGTACTTC
CDR3aa: CASSHEKTQYF
j_gene: TRBJ2-5
d_gene: NA
abundance: NA
v_gene: TRBV3-1

CDR3nt: TGCAGTGCTAGAGATCGGGGAGGGATTCACTATGGCTACACCTTC
CDR3aa: CSARDRGGIHYGYTF
j_gene: TRBJ1-2
d_gene: NA
abundance: few
v_gene: TRBV20-1

CDR3nt: TGCAGTGAGCAGGGTCTCATGAATGAGCAGTTCTTC
CDR3aa: CSEQGLMNEQFF
j_gene: TRBJ2-1
d_gene: NA
abundance: few
v_gene: TRBV20-1

CDR3nt: TGTGCCAGCAGCCAAGAGGAGGGGGGTGCTGAAAAACTGTTTTTT
CDR3aa: CASSQEEGGAEKLFF
j_gene: TRBJ1-4
d_gene: NA
abundance: NA
v_gene: TRBV3-1

CDR3nt: TGTGCCAGCAGCCAAGGACTCACAGGGGGCGTGTATGGCTACACCTTC
CDR3aa: CASSQGLTGGVYGYTF
j_gene: TRBJ1-2
d_gene: TRBD1
abundance: NA
v_gene: TRBV7-6

CDR3nt: TGTGCCAGCAGTTTCAGGGTGGATACGCAGTATTTT
CDR3aa: CASSFRVDTQYF
j_gene: TRBJ2-3
d_gene: NA
abundance: many
v_gene: TRBV28

CDR3nt: TGCAGTGCCCCCCGGGGACCAACCCTCCACTTT
CDR3aa: CSAPRGPTLHF
j_gene: TRBJ1-6
d_gene: NA
abundance: NA
v_gene: TRBV20-1

CDR3nt: TGCAGCGTTGAAAGGACAGGGGGAATCACTGAAGCTTTCTTT
CDR3aa: CSVERTGGITEAFF
j_gene: TRBJ1-1
d_gene: TRBD1
abundance: few
v_gene: TRBV29-1

CDR3nt: TGTGCCAGCACCACCCAAAGGACAGGCTACACTGAAGCTTTCTTT
CDR3aa: CASTTQRTGYTEAFF
j_gene: TRBJ1-1
d_gene: TRBD1
abundance: NA
v_gene: TRBV27

CDR3nt: TGTGCCAGCTCACCGGACAGGGTGGGCACAGATACGCAGTATTTT
CDR3aa: CASSPDRVGTDTQYF
j_gene: TRBJ2-3
d_gene: TRBD1
abundance: NA
v_gene: TRBV18

CDR3nt: TGCAGCGTTCTAGCGGAGTTAAGGCTCGGGCAGTTCTTC
CDR3aa: CSVLAELRLGQFF
j_gene: TRBJ2-1
d_gene: TRBD2
abundance: few
v_gene: TRBV29-1

CDR3nt: TGTGCCAGCAGCTTGGCTGGGCGCCCGGAGACCCAGTACTTC
CDR3aa: CASSLAGRPETQYF
j_gene: TRBJ2-5
d_gene: NA
abundance: NA
v_gene: TRBV5-4

CDR3nt: TGCAGTGCTGACAGGGGGTCCAAAAACATTCAGTACTTC
CDR3aa: CSADRGSKNIQYF
j_gene: TRBJ2-4
d_gene: TRBD1
abundance: NA
v_gene: TRBV20-1

CDR3nt: TGTGCCAGCAGCTCGAGGGGGACAGGCCGCAATCAGCCCCAGCATTTT
CDR3aa: CASSSRGTGRNQPQHF
j_gene: TRBJ1-5
d_gene: TRBD1
abundance: NA
v_gene: TRBV7-9

CDR3nt: TGTGCCAGCAGCTTCTCAGGGCCCGGGGACACTGAAGCTTTCTTT
CDR3aa: CASSFSGPGDTEAFF
j_gene: TRBJ1-1
d_gene: NA
abundance: few
v_gene: TRBV7-9

CDR3nt: TGTGCCAGCAGCAAGTGGGACTTACGCACAGATACGCAGTATTTT
CDR3aa: CASSKWDLRTDTQYF
j_gene: TRBJ2-3
d_gene: NA
abundance: few
v_gene: TRBV7-9

CDR3nt: TGCGCCAGCAGCTCGGACGGTAGCTCCTACAATGAGCAGTTCTTC
CDR3aa: CASSSDGSSYNEQFF
j_gene: TRBJ2-1
d_gene: NA
abundance: many
v_gene: TRBV5-1

CDR3nt: TGTGCCAGCAGCTACGGTGGGTGGGGGAGCACAGATACGCAGTATTTT
CDR3aa: CASSYGGWGSTDTQYF
j_gene: TRBJ2-3
d_gene: NA
abundance: NA
v_gene: TRBV7-2

CDR3nt: TGTGCCACCAGCAGACCCGGACTAGCGGGAGGGCCCCTACAAGAGACCCAGTACTTC
CDR3aa: CATSRPGLAGGPLQETQYF
j_gene: TRBJ2-5
d_gene: TRBD2
abundance: NA
v_gene: TRBV15

CDR3nt: TGTGCCAGCAGCACACAGGTCCCAGGCTATGGCTACACCTTC
CDR3aa: CASSTQVPGYGYTF
j_gene: TRBJ1-2
d_gene: NA
abundance: few
v_gene: TRBV12-3/TRBV12-4

CDR3nt: TGCGCCACTGGGACGGGAGGCACAGATACGCAGTATTTT
CDR3aa: CATGTGGTDTQYF
j_gene: TRBJ2-3
d_gene: NA
abundance: NA
v_gene: TRBV5-1

CDR3nt: TGTGCCAGCCGAAGGGTGGGGTCGGCAACTAATGAAAAACTGTTTTTT
CDR3aa: CASRRVGSATNEKLFF
j_gene: TRBJ1-4
d_gene: NA
abundance: few
v_gene: TRBV7-9

CDR3nt: TGTGCCAGCAAGAACTATGGCTACACCTTC
CDR3aa: CASKNYGYTF
j_gene: TRBJ1-2
d_gene: NA
abundance: few
v_gene: TRBV28

CDR3nt: TGTGCCAGCAGCTTAGTCGGACAGTCCCAAAACCCCTACGAGCAGTACTTC
CDR3aa: CASSLVGQSQNPYEQYF
j_gene: TRBJ2-7
d_gene: NA
abundance: few
v_gene: TRBV7-9

CDR3nt: TGTGCCAGCAGTTCCTCCTGGGCTAGCGCATACAATGAGCAGTTCTTC
CDR3aa: CASSSSWASAYNEQFF
j_gene: TRBJ2-1
d_gene: NA
abundance: many
v_gene: TRBV6-2/TRBV6-3

CDR3nt: TGCGCCAGCAGCCAAGAAGGGGACTTTAAGTATTTT
CDR3aa: CASSQEGDFKYF
j_gene: TRBJ2-3
d_gene: NA
abundance: NA
v_gene: TRBV4-1

CDR3nt: TGTGCCAGCAGCCCCCGGTTCGATAATTCACCCCTCCACTTT
CDR3aa: CASSPRFDNSPLHF
j_gene: TRBJ1-6
d_gene: NA
abundance: NA
v_gene: TRBV7-2

CDR3nt: TGTGCCAGCAGCGTAGCCCAAATGGGGGTTGCAGATACGCAGTATTTT
CDR3aa: CASSVAQMGVADTQYF
j_gene: TRBJ2-3
d_gene: NA
abundance: few
v_gene: TRBV9

CDR3nt: TGCAGTGCTAGACTTCAGCGGGGGGGAATCACAGATACGCAGTATTTT
CDR3aa: CSARLQRGGITDTQYF
j_gene: TRBJ2-3
d_gene: TRBD2
abundance: NA
v_gene: TRBV20-1

CDR3nt: TGTGCCGGCAGTTGGACAGGGCGTTACGAGCAGTACTTC
CDR3aa: CAGSWTGRYEQYF
j_gene: TRBJ2-7
d_gene: TRBD1
abundance: NA
v_gene: TRBV28

CDR3nt: TGTGCCAGCAGCTCGCCCCTCGCGGGACTAGCGGGGGCGGAGACCCAGTACTTC
CDR3aa: CASSSPLAGLAGAETQYF
j_gene: TRBJ2-5
d_gene: TRBD2
abundance: NA
v_gene: TRBV7-9

CDR3nt: TGCGCCAGCAGCTTGGGAGGGACAGATCGGGAAAAACTGTTTTTT
CDR3aa: CASSLGGTDREKLFF
j_gene: TRBJ1-4
d_gene: TRBD1
abundance: NA
v_gene: TRBV5-1

CDR3nt: TGTGCCAGCAGCTTAGTTGGGGACCTCCGACAGGTTGAGACCCAGTACTTC
CDR3aa: CASSLVGDLRQVETQYF
j_gene: TRBJ2-5
d_gene: NA
abundance: many
v_gene: TRBV7-2